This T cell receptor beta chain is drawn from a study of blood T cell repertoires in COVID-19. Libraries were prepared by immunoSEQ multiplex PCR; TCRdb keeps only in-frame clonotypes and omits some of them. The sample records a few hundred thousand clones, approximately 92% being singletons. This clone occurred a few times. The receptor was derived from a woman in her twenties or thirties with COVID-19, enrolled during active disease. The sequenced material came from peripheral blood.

In DNA, the CDR3 is TGTGCCAGCAGCCAATGGGGGGTATGGACTGAAGCTTTCTTT. Residues: CASSQWGVWTEAFF. V usage is TRBV11-2 and J usage is TRBJ1-1; D might be TRBD1 (5 bases). CDR3 length: 14 amino acids. Germline V lookup: CDR1 SGHAT, CDR2 FQNNGV. Trimming removed 5 bases at V and 5 bases at J, with 15 bases between.